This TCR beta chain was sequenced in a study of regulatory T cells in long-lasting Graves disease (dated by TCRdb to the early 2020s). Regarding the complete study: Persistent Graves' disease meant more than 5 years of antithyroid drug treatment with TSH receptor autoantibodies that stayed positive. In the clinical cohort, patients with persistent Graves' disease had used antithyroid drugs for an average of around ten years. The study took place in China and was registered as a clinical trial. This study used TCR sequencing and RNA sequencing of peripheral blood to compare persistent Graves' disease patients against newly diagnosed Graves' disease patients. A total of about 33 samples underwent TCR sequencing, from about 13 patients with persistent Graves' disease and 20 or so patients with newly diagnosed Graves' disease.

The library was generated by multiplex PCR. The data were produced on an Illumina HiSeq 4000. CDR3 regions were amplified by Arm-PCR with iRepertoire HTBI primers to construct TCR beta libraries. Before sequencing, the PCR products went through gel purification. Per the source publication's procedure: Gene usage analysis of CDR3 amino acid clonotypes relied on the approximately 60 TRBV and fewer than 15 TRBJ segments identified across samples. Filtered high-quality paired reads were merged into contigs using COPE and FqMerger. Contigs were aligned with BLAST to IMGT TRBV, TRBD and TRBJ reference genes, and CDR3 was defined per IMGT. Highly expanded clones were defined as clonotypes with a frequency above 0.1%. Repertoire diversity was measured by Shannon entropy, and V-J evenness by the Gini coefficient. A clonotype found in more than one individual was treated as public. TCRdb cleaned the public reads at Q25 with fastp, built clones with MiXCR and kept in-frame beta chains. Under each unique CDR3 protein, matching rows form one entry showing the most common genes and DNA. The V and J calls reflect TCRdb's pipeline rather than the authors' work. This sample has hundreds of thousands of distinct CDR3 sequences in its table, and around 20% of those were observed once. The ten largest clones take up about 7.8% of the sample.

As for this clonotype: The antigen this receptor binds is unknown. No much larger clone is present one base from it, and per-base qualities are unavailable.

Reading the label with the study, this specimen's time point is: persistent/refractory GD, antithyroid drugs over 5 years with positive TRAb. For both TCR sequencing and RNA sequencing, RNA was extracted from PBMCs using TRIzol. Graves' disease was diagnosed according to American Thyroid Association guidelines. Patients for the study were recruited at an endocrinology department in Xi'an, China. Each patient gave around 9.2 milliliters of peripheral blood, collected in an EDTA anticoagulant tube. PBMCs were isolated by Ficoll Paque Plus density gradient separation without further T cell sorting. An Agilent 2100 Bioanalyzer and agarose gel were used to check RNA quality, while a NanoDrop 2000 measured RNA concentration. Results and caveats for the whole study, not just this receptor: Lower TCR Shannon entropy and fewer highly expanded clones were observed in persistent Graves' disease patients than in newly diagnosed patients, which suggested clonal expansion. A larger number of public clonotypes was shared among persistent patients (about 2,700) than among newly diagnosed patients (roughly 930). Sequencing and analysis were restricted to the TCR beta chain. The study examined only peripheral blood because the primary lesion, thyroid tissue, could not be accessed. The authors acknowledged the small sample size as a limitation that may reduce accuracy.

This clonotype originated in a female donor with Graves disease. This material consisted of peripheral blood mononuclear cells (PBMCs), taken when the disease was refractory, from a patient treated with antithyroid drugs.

The CDR3 has the sequence CASSQEINSPLHF. DNA sequence: TGCGCCAGCAGCCAGGAAATTAATTCACCCCTCCACTTT. This sequence uses TRBV4-1 and TRBJ1-6; the D gene remains uncertain. The CDR3 sequence holds 13 residues, the cysteine and phenylalanine included. This entry keeps only the CDR3 DNA: 39 bases, framed from base 1. From a lookup of the germline V gene, CDR1 and CDR2 are MGHRA and YSYEKL. The junction shows trimming of 3 bases on V and 6 bases on J, plus 6 bases between the germline ends.